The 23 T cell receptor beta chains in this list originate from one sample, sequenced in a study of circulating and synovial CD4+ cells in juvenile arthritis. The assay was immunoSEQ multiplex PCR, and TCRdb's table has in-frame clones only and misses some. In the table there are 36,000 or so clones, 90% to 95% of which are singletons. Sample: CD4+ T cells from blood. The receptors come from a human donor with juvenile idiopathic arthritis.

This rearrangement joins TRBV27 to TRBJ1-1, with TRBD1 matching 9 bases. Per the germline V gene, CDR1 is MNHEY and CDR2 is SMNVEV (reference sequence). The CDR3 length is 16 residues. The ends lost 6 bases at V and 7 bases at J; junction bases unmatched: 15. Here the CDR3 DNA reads TGTGCCAGCAGAAAACGGACAGGGGTTAGTTATGTTGAAGCTTTCTTT. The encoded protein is CASRKRTGVSYVEAFF.

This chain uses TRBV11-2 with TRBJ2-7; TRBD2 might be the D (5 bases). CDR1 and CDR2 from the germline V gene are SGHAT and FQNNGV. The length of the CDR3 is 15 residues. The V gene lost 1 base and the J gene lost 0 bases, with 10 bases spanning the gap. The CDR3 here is CASSLGGLLSYEQYF. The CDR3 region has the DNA TGTGCCAGCAGCTTAGGAGGACTCCTCTCCTACGAGCAGTACTTC. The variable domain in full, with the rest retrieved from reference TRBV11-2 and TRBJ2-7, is EAGVAQSPRYKIIEKRQSVAFWCNPISGHATLYWYQQILGQGPKLLIQFQNNGVVDDSQLPKDRFSAERLKGVDSTLKIQPAKLEDSAVYLCASSLGGLLSYEQYFGPGTRLTVT.

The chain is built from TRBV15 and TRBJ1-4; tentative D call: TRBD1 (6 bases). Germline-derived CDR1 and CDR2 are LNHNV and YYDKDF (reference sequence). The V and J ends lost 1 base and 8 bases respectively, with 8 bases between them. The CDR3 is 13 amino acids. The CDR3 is CATSRGTGEKLFF. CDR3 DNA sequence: TGTGCCACCAGCAGAGGAACAGGGGAAAAACTGTTTTTT.

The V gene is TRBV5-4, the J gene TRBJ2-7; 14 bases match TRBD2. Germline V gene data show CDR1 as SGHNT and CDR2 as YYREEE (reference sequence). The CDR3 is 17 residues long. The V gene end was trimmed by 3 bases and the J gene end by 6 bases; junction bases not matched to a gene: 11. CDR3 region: CASSWRTGTSGGGEQYF. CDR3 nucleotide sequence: TGTGCCAGCAGCTGGAGAACCGGGACTAGCGGGGGAGGCGAGCAGTACTTC.

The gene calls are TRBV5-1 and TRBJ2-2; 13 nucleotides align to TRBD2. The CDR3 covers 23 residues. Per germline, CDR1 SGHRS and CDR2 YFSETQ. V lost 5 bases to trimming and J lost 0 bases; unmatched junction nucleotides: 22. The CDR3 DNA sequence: TGCGCCAGCAGTCTCGTGGCGGGTACGACTAGCGGGGGGACTACGGCGAACACCGGGGAGCTGTTTTTT. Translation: CASSLVAGTTSGGTTANTGELFF.

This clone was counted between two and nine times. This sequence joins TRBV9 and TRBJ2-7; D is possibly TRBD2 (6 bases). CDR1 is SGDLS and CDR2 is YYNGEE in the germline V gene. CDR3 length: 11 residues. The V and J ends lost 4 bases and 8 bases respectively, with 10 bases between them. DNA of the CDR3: TGTGCCAGCAGCCCGGGGGTCCAGCAGTACTTC. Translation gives CASSPGVQQYF.

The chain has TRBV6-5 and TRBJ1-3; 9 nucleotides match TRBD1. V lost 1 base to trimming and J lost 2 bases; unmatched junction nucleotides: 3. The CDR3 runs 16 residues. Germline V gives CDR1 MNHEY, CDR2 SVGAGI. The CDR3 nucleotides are TGTGCCAGCAGTTACTTGGGACAGGGCCCTGGAAACACCATATATTTT. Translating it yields CASSYLGQGPGNTIYF.

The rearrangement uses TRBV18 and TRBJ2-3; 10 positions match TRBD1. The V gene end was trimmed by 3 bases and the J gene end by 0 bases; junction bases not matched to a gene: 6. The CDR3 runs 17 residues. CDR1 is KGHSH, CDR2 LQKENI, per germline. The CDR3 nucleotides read TGTGCCAGCTCACCCTCCGGACAGGGGGTTAGCACAGATACGCAGTATTTT. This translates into CASSPSGQGVSTDTQYF.

The CDR3: CASSPGTVNTEAFF. The CDR3 nucleotides are TGTGCCAGCAGTCCCGGGACAGTGAACACTGAAGCTTTCTTT. The gene calls are TRBV5-4 and TRBJ1-1, with 7 nucleotides matching TRBD1. Germline V lookup: CDR1 SGHNT, CDR2 YYREEE (reference sequence). The CDR3 loop spans 14 amino acids. The J segment lost 0 bases and the V segment lost 5 bases, leaving 4 bases of the junction unmatched.

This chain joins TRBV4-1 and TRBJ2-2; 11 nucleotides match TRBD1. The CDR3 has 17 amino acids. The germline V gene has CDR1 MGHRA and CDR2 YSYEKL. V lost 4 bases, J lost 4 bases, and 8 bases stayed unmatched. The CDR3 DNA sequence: TGCGCCAGCAGCCCCGGACAGGGGGCGCAAGGCACCGGGGAGCTGTTTTTT. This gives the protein CASSPGQGAQGTGELFF.

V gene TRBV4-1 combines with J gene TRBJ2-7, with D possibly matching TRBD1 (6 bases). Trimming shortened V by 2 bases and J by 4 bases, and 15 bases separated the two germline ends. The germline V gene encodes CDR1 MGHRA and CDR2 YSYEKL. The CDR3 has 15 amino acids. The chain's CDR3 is CASSQLPGARYEQYF. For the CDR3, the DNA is TGCGCCAGCAGCCAACTGCCAGGGGCGCGGTACGAGCAGTACTTC.

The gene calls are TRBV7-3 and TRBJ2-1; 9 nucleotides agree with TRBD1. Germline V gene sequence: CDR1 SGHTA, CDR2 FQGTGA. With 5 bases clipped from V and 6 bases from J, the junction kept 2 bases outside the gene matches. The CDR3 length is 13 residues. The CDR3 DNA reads TGTGCCAGCAGCAGGGACAGGGCCAATGAGCAGTTCTTC. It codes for CASSRDRANEQFF.

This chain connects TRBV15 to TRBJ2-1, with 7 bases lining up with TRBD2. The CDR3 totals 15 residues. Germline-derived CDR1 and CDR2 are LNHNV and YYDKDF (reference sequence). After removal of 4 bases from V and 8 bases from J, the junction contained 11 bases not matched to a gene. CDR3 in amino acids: CATSTVAGVGHEQFF. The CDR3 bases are TGTGCCACCAGCACTGTTGCGGGGGTGGGCCATGAGCAGTTCTTC.

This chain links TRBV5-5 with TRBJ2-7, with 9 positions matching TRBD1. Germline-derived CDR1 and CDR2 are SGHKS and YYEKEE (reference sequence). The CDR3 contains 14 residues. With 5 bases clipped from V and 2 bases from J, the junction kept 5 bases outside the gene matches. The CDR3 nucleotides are TGTGCCAGCAGGGCCGGGACAGGGCCCTACGAGCAGTACTTC. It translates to CASRAGTGPYEQYF.

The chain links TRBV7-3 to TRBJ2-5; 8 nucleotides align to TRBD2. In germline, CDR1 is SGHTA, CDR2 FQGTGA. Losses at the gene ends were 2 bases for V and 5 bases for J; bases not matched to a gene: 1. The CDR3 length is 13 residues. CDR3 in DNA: TGTGCCAGCAGCTTATCGGGGGGGGAGACCCAGTACTTC. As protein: CASSLSGGETQYF.

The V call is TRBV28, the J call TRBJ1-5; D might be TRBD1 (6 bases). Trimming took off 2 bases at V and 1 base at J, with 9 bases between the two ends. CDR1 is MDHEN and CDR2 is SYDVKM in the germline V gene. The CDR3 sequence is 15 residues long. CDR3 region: CASSLGQPSNQPQHF. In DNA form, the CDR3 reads TGTGCCAGCAGTTTAGGACAGCCCAGCAATCAGCCCCAGCATTTT.

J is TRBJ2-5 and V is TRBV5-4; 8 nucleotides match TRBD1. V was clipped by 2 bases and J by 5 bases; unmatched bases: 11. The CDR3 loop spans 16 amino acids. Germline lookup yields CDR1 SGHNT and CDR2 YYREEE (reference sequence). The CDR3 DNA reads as TGTGCCAGCAGCTTAAGTGGGACAGGTCTGGGGGAGACCCAGTACTTC. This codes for CASSLSGTGLGETQYF. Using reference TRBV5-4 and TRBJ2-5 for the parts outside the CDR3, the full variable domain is ETGVTQSPTHLIKTRGQQVTLRCSSQSGHNTVSWYQQALGQGPQFIFQYYREEENGRGNFPPRFSGLQFPNYSSELNVNALELDDSALYLCASSLSGTGLGETQYFGPGTRLLVL.

CDR3 in amino acids: CASSLVISGGKETQYF. Here the CDR3 DNA reads TGTGCCAGCAGCTTAGTTATTAGCGGGGGAAAAGAGACCCAGTACTTC. The chain couples TRBV7-2 to TRBJ2-5; 9 nucleotides line up with TRBD2. Looked up from germline, CDR1 is SGHTA and CDR2 is FQGNSA. The CDR3 extends over 16 amino acids. The V and J ends lost 1 base and 3 bases, in that order; junction bases with no gene match: 6. Filled out from reference TRBV7-2 and TRBJ2-5, the complete variable domain reads GAGVSQSPSNKVTEKGKDVELRCDPISGHTALYWYRQSLGQGLEFLIYFQGNSAPDKSGLPSDRFSAERTGGSVSTLTIQRTQQEDSAVYLCASSLVISGGKETQYFGPGTRLLVL.

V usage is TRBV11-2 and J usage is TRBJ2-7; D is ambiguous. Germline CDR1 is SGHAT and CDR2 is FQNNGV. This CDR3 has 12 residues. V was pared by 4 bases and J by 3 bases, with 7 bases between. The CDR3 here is CASSSPGYEQYF. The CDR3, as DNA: TGTGCCAGCAGCTCGCCGGGCTACGAGCAGTACTTC. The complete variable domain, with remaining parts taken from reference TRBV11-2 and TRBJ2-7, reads EAGVAQSPRYKIIEKRQSVAFWCNPISGHATLYWYQQILGQGPKLLIQFQNNGVVDDSQLPKDRFSAERLKGVDSTLKIQPAKLEDSAVYLCASSSPGYEQYFGPGTRLTVT.

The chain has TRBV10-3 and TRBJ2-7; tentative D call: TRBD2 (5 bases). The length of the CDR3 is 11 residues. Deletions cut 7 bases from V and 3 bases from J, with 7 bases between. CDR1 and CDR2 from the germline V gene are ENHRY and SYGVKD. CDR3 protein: CAITGGYEQYF. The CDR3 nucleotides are TGTGCCATCACCGGAGGCTACGAGCAGTACTTC.

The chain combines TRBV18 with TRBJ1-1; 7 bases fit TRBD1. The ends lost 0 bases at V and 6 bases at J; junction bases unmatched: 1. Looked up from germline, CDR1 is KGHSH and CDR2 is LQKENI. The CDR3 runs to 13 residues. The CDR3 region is CASSPPQGAEAFF. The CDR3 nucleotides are TGTGCCAGCTCACCACCGCAGGGGGCTGAAGCTTTCTTT.

The CDR3 DNA follows: TGTGCCAGCAGCTCGCCGGGGCGGGGTCTTATGAATGAGCAGTTCTTC. It translates to CASSSPGRGLMNEQFF. This chain uses TRBV27 with TRBJ2-1, with a tentative D call TRBD2 (6 bases). V dropped 6 bases and J dropped 7 bases, with 22 bases sitting between them. Germline loops: CDR1 MNHEY, CDR2 SMNVEV (reference sequence). CDR3 length: 16 residues.

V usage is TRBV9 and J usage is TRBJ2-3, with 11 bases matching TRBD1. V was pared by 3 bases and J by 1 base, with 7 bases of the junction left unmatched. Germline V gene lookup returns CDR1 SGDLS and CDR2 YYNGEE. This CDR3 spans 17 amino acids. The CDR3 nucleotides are TGTGCCAGCAGCGCGTGGACAGGGGGCATAGGCACAGATACGCAGTATTTT. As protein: CASSAWTGGIGTDTQYF.